The 29 T cell receptor beta chains reported below all come from one sample, sequenced in a study of blood T cell repertoires in COVID-19. Some clones are missing from TCRdb's copy, which holds only in-frame ones; the method was immunoSEQ multiplex PCR. The sample lists around 400,000 clones, about 88% occurring once. Sample: PBMCs or T cells enriched from blood (not recorded which). These receptors all stem from a woman aged 18-29 years who had been exposed to COVID-19.

V and J are TRBV2 and TRBJ2-1, with D tentatively TRBD2 (6 bases). Trimming stripped 7 bases from V and 6 bases from J, with 16 bases between. Germline loops: CDR1 SNHLY, CDR2 FYNNEI. The CDR3 contains 14 residues. The CDR3 DNA is TGTGCCAGCATCTCGGAGGGTAGCGGCAATGAGCAGTTCTTC. Residues: CASISEGSGNEQFF. Full variable domain (outside the CDR3, taken from reference TRBV2 and TRBJ2-1): EPEVTQTPSHQVTQMGQEVILRCVPISNHLYFYWYRQILGQKVEFLVSFYNNEISEKSEIFDDQFSVERPDGSNFTLKIRSTKLEDSAMYFCASISEGSGNEQFFGPGTRLTVL.

This chain's CDR3 is CATSSGQAGPYEQYF. The DNA of the CDR3 is TGTGCCACCAGCTCCGGACAGGCGGGTCCGTACGAGCAGTACTTC. The rearrangement uses TRBV15 and TRBJ2-7; the match to TRBD1 covers 7 bases. Germline V gene sequence: CDR1 LNHNV, CDR2 YYDKDF (reference sequence). This CDR3 comprises 15 residues. V lost 5 bases to trimming and J lost 4 bases; unmatched junction nucleotides: 11.

This clone came up once. The genes are TRBV28 and TRBJ2-3, with TRBD1 as a possible D gene (6 bases). V was shortened by 5 bases and J by 5 bases, with 17 bases between the two germline ends. Germline V CDR1 and CDR2: MDHEN, SYDVKM. The length of the CDR3 is 15 residues. The CDR3 reads CASSPDRASGDTQYF. Here the CDR3 DNA reads TGTGCCAGCAGTCCGGACAGAGCCTCTGGAGATACGCAGTATTTT. Complete variable domain (other parts from reference TRBV28 and TRBJ2-3): DVKVTQSSRYLVKRTGEKVFLECVQDMDHENMFWYRQDPGLGLRLIYFSYDVKMKEKGDIPEGYSVSREKKERFSLILESASTNQTSMYLCASSPDRASGDTQYFGPGTRLTVL.

The V gene is TRBV10-3, the J gene TRBJ1-1; maybe TRBD1 (6 bases). The CDR3 contains 14 residues. The V gene's germline CDR1 is ENHRY and CDR2 SYGVKD. V was shortened by 8 bases and J by 4 bases, with 17 bases between the two germline ends. CDR3 protein: CAIWPGGWGTEAFF. As DNA, the CDR3 is TGTGCCATCTGGCCTGGGGGCTGGGGCACTGAAGCTTTCTTT.

The V call is TRBV5-8, the J call TRBJ2-7; 7 bases align to TRBD2. CDR1 and CDR2 from the germline V gene are SGHTS and YDEGEE. V was clipped by 1 base and J by 5 bases; unmatched bases: 6. This CDR3 is built from 14 residues. CDR3 in amino acids: CASSLRREFNEQYF. CDR3 in DNA: TGTGCCAGCAGCTTGCGGCGGGAGTTCAACGAGCAGTACTTC.

The genes are TRBV13 and TRBJ2-3; 8 nucleotides line up with TRBD2. Per germline, CDR1 PRHDT and CDR2 FYEKMQ (reference sequence). The CDR3 covers 16 residues. The trim removed 5 bases at V and 1 base at J, leaving 8 bases unmatched. This chain's CDR3 is CASSPFTGGGTDTQYF. CDR3 coding DNA: TGTGCCAGCAGCCCCTTCACGGGGGGGGGCACAGATACGCAGTATTTT.

J is TRBJ2-7 and V is TRBV21-1; the table's D call, TRBD2, was not checked against the DNA. TRBV21-1 is designated a pseudogene. This CDR3 has 17 residues. CDR3 nucleotide sequence: TGTGCCAGCAGCAAAGTTGAGCGGGAGGATCCGGGGAACGAGCAGTACTTC. This encodes CASSKVEREDPGNEQYF.

The chain carries TRBV7-8 and TRBJ1-4; D is possibly TRBD1 (6 bases). The CDR3 contains 17 residues. V was clipped by 5 bases and J by 3 bases, with 19 bases between them. Germline-derived CDR1 and CDR2 are SGHVS and FQNEAQ. The CDR3 loop is CASSPILRQAPNEKLFF. CDR3 DNA: TGTGCCAGCAGCCCGATACTTAGACAGGCCCCTAATGAAAAACTGTTTTTT.

The chain recombines TRBV24-1 with TRBJ1-2; maybe TRBD1 (6 bases). This CDR3 is 14 amino acids long. Germline V lookup: CDR1 KGHDR, CDR2 SFDVKD. V lost 4 bases, J lost 7 bases, and 15 bases lay in between. Here the CDR3 reads CATSDRTVGFGYTF. In DNA, the CDR3 is TGTGCCACCAGTGACCGGACAGTGGGGTTTGGCTACACCTTC.

This clone was seen just once. CDR3 protein: CASRNSPYNSPLHF. The CDR3 DNA reads as TGTGCCAGTAGAAACTCGCCCTATAATTCACCCCTCCACTTT. The gene calls are TRBV19 and TRBJ1-6; D is ambiguous. The V end was cut by 6 bases, the J end by 2 bases, with 8 bases between. Germline CDR1 reads LNHDA; CDR2 reads SQIVND (reference sequence). The CDR3 covers 14 residues.

This chain uses TRBV5-1 with TRBJ1-2; 7 bases are shared with TRBD1. Germline V gene sequence: CDR1 SGHRS, CDR2 YFSETQ. The CDR3 has 13 amino acids. After removal of 0 bases from V and 8 bases from J, the junction contained 4 bases not matched to a gene. The CDR3 coding sequence is TGCGCCAGCAGCTTGGATAGGGGGCAGGGCTACACCTTC. Residues: CASSLDRGQGYTF.

The chain links TRBV19 to TRBJ1-1, with no clear D. Trimming left V 6 bases short and J 1 base short, with 6 bases between. This CDR3 contains 12 residues. Germline assignment: CDR1 LNHDA and CDR2 SQIVND (reference sequence). The CDR3 spells CASRQPNTEAFF. CDR3 nucleotide sequence: TGTGCCAGTAGACAGCCGAACACTGAAGCTTTCTTT.

The V and J genes are TRBV7-9 and TRBJ2-5; 7 bases are a match to TRBD2. Germline V gene data show CDR1 as SEHNR and CDR2 as FQNEAQ (reference sequence). Trimming cost V 0 bases and J 2 bases; bases outside gene matches: 3. The CDR3 is made up of 15 amino acids. In DNA, the CDR3 is TGTGCCAGCAGCTTAGCGGGAGGGACTCAAGAGACCCAGTACTTC. It translates to CASSLAGGTQETQYF.

The chain combines TRBV4-3 with TRBJ2-1; 10 bases fit TRBD2. Per the germline V gene, CDR1 is LGHNA and CDR2 is YSLEER. CDR3 length equals 16 residues. V was clipped by 4 bases and J by 5 bases; unmatched bases: 8. CDR3 amino acids: CASSRQTSGADNEQFF. DNA for the CDR3: TGCGCCAGCAGCCGCCAAACTAGCGGGGCGGACAATGAGCAGTTCTTC.

This chain connects TRBV19 to TRBJ2-7; 13 positions agree with TRBD2. CDR1 is LNHDA, CDR2 SQIVND, per germline (reference sequence). The CDR3 runs 15 residues. J gave up 7 bases and V 6 bases, and 9 bases lay outside the gene matches. The CDR3 bases are TGTGCCAGTAGCCCATGGACTAGCGGGAGCGGGGAGCAGTACTTC. This codes for CASSPWTSGSGEQYF.

J is TRBJ1-2 and V is TRBV19, with 9 bases lining up with TRBD1. The germline V gene has CDR1 LNHDA and CDR2 SQIVND (reference sequence). The trim removed 6 bases at V and 2 bases at J, leaving 7 bases unmatched. CDR3 size: 15 residues. CDR3 nucleotides: TGTGCCAGTAGCCCCGGGACAGGGACGAACTATGGCTACACCTTC. Its translation is CASSPGTGTNYGYTF.

The chain is built from TRBV29-1 and TRBJ2-1, with TRBD2 matching 15 bases. Germline V gene sequence: CDR1 SQVTM, CDR2 ANQGSEA. This CDR3 is built from 17 residues. Losses at the gene ends were 0 bases for V and 6 bases for J; bases not matched to a gene: 6. CDR3 nucleotide sequence: TGCAGCGTTGAAGATCTGGGACTAGCGGGAGGAAGCAATGAGCAGTTCTTC. This translates into CSVEDLGLAGGSNEQFF.

The chain combines TRBV6-5 with TRBJ1-2; D is perhaps TRBD1 (5 bases). Per the germline V gene, CDR1 is MNHEY and CDR2 is SVGAGI. The CDR3 runs 15 residues. V lost 6 bases to trimming and J lost 2 bases, with 16 bases between them. The CDR3 loop is CASRTELGLNYGYTF. The CDR3 coding sequence is TGTGCCAGCAGAACTGAGTTGGGGCTCAACTATGGCTACACCTTC.

V gene TRBV15 combines with J gene TRBJ1-4; D gene unclear. The CDR3 loop spans 15 amino acids. Per germline, CDR1 LNHNV and CDR2 YYDKDF (reference sequence). The V end was cut by 0 bases, the J end by 8 bases, with 13 bases between. Here the CDR3 reads CATSRDSARWEKLFF. CDR3 bases: TGTGCCACCAGCAGAGATTCTGCCAGATGGGAAAAACTGTTTTTT.

This clone appeared once. V gene TRBV7-2 combines with J gene TRBJ2-1; 12 bases match TRBD1. The CDR3 is 15 residues long. V was pared by 5 bases and J by 9 bases, with 8 bases of the junction left unmatched. Germline assignment: CDR1 SGHTA and CDR2 FQGNSA. In DNA, the CDR3 is TGTGCCAGCAGCCCGGGACAGGGGGCATATGGTGAGCAGTTCTTC. It specifies CASSPGQGAYGEQFF.

The rearrangement links TRBV6-5 to TRBJ1-6, with D perhaps TRBD1 (6 bases). In germline, CDR1 is MNHEY, CDR2 SVGAGI. The V and J ends lost 0 bases and 7 bases respectively, with 10 bases between them. The CDR3 has 15 residues. CDR3 nucleotide sequence: TGTGCCAGCAGTTACTCGAACAGGGCCAATTCACCCCTCCACTTT. It specifies CASSYSNRANSPLHF.

The chain has TRBV7-2 and TRBJ2-7; D ambiguous. This CDR3 has 15 amino acids. V dropped 3 bases and J dropped 0 bases, with 12 bases sitting between them. The V gene's germline CDR1 is SGHTA and CDR2 FQGNSA. The CDR3 bases are TGTGCCAGCAGCTTCCAGTCAAGTCCCTCCTACGAGCAGTACTTC. Protein sequence: CASSFQSSPSYEQYF. Full variable domain (rest looked up from reference TRBV7-2 and TRBJ2-7): GAGVSQSPSNKVTEKGKDVELRCDPISGHTALYWYRQSLGQGLEFLIYFQGNSAPDKSGLPSDRFSAERTGGSVSTLTIQRTQQEDSAVYLCASSFQSSPSYEQYFGPGTRLTVT.

V and J are TRBV9 and TRBJ2-5; D is uncertain. Trimming removed 4 bases at V and 3 bases at J, with 22 bases between. Germline V gene lookup returns CDR1 SGDLS and CDR2 YYNGEE. CDR3 length: 17 amino acids. CDR3 loop: CASSPAPGPGIKETQYF. DNA of the CDR3: TGTGCCAGCAGCCCCGCCCCTGGTCCAGGCATAAAAGAGACCCAGTACTTC.

The V gene is TRBV14, the J gene TRBJ2-5; D might be TRBD2 (6 bases). Germline assignment: CDR1 SGHDN and CDR2 FVKESK. The CDR3 extends over 16 amino acids. V was shortened by 0 bases and J by 4 bases, with 15 bases between the two germline ends. The CDR3 DNA follows: TGTGCCAGCAGCCAAGATCCAGACGGGGGTGGAGAGACCCAGTACTTC. It codes for CASSQDPDGGGETQYF. Complete variable domain (other parts from reference TRBV14 and TRBJ2-5): EAGVTQFPSHSVIEKGQTVTLRCDPISGHDNLYWYRRVMGKEIKFLLHFVKESKQDESGMPNNRFLAERTGGTYSTLKVQPAELEDSGVYFCASSQDPDGGGETQYFGPGTRLLVL.

The table lists this clone with a few counts. The rearrangement links TRBV27 to TRBJ2-7; tentatively, D is TRBD2 (6 bases). V lost 4 bases, J lost 0 bases, and 19 bases lay in between. CDR3 size: 17 residues. Germline CDR1 is MNHEY and CDR2 is SMNVEV (reference sequence). The CDR3 sequence is CASSYLFGGPSSYEQYF. The CDR3 DNA sequence: TGTGCCAGCAGTTATCTATTCGGGGGACCGAGCTCCTACGAGCAGTACTTC.

The gene calls are TRBV5-6 and TRBJ2-7; D remains unclear. The CDR3 has 11 residues. Germline V lookup: CDR1 SGHDT, CDR2 YYEEEE. The ends were cut back, 5 bases at V and 5 bases at J, with 8 bases in the middle. The CDR3 DNA sequence: TGTGCCAGCAGTTCCTACGACGAGCAGTACTTC. Translation: CASSSYDEQYF.

This clone appeared a few times. V usage is TRBV5-3 and J usage is TRBJ2-7; D not resolved. TRBV5-3 is identified as an open reading frame with a role that is uncertain. Trimming took 6 bases from V and 0 from J, leaving 4 bases between them. The CDR3 has 11 amino acids. The chain's CDR3 is CARILSYEQYF. The CDR3 DNA sequence: TGTGCCAGAATTCTCTCCTACGAGCAGTACTTC.

This clone was detected a few times. The chain links TRBV28 to TRBJ2-1; 9 nucleotides line up with TRBD2. The CDR3 covers 16 residues. The J segment lost 5 bases and the V segment lost 4 bases, leaving 9 bases of the junction unmatched. Germline-derived CDR1 and CDR2 are MDHEN and SYDVKM. CDR3 loop: CASSSLSGRLNNEQFF. For the CDR3, the DNA is TGTGCCAGCAGTTCCCTTAGCGGGAGATTAAACAATGAGCAGTTCTTC.

The rearrangement joins TRBV24-1 to TRBJ1-1; 8 nucleotides agree with TRBD1. V was pared by 2 bases and J by 4 bases, with 5 bases of the junction left unmatched. The CDR3 covers 15 residues. The germline V gene encodes CDR1 KGHDR and CDR2 SFDVKD. CDR3: CATSDSSGGRTEAFF. The CDR3 DNA sequence: TGTGCCACCAGTGATTCCTCAGGGGGCCGCACTGAAGCTTTCTTT.